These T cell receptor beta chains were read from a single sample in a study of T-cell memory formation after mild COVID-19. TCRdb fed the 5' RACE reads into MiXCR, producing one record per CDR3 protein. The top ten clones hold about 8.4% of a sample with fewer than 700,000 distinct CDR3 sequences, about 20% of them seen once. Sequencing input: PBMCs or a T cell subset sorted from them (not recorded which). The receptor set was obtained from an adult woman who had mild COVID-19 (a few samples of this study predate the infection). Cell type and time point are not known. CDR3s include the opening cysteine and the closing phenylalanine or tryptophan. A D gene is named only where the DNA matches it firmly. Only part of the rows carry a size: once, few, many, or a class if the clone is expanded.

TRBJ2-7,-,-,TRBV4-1,CASSPPGQVYEQYF,TGCGCCAGCAGCCCCCCGGGACAAGTCTACGAGCAGTACTTC
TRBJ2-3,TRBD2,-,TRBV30,CAWGRGVTDTQYF,TGTGCCTGGGGGCGGGGGGTAACAGATACGCAGTATTTT
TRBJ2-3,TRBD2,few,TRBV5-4,CASSTPRLADTDTQYF,TGTGCCAGCAGCACCCCTCGGCTAGCGGATACAGATACGCAGTATTTT
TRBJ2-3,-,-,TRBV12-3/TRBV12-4,CASPRHPDTQYF,TGTGCCAGCCCCCGCCACCCGGATACGCAGTATTTT
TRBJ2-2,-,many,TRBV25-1,CASSRELTGELFF,TGTGCCAGCAGCAGGGAGCTCACCGGGGAGCTGTTTTTT
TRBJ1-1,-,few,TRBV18,CASSPVKLMNTEAFF,TGTGCCAGCTCACCAGTGAAACTCATGAACACTGAAGCTTTCTTT
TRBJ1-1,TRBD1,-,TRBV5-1,CASSWGDSRPQEAFF,TGCGCCAGCAGCTGGGGGGACAGTCGCCCGCAGGAAGCTTTCTTT
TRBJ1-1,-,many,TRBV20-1,CSASSGSPTEAFF,TGCAGTGCTAGCTCGGGTTCCCCCACTGAAGCTTTCTTT
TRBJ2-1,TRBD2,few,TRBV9,CASSVASGATNEQFF,TGTGCCAGCAGCGTAGCTAGCGGGGCCACCAATGAGCAGTTCTTC
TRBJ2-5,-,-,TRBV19,CASSLRGIEAQYF,TGTGCCAGTAGTCTCCGGGGAATCGAGGCCCAGTACTTC
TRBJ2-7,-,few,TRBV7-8,CASSLLGLAYEQYF,TGTGCCAGCAGCTTGTTGGGACTCGCTTACGAGCAGTACTTC
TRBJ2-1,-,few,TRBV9,CASSVAPSSYNEQFF,TGTGCCAGCAGCGTCGCACCCAGCTCCTACAATGAGCAGTTCTTC
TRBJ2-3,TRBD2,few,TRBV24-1,CATSDAGLATDTQYF,TGTGCCACCAGTGACGCCGGACTAGCCACAGATACGCAGTATTTT
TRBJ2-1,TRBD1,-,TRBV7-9,CAIEPETGVGNEQFF,TGTGCCATCGAACCAGAGACAGGGGTCGGGAATGAGCAGTTCTTC
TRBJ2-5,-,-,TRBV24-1,CATSDPGGRKSAETQYF,TGTGCCACCAGTGATCCCGGGGGACGGAAAAGCGCCGAGACCCAGTACTTC
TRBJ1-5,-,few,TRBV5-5,CASSPGPRLDQPQHF,TGTGCCAGCAGCCCCGGTCCTAGACTCGATCAGCCCCAGCATTTT
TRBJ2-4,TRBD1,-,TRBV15,CATSRPETGGNIQYF,TGTGCCACCAGCAGACCCGAGACAGGGGGAAACATTCAGTACTTC
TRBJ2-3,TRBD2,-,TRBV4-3,CASSRGTSAITDTQYF,TGCGCCAGCAGCCGGGGGACTAGCGCGATCACAGATACGCAGTATTTT
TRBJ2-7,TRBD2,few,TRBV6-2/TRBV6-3,CASSYSGAGGREQYF,TGTGCCAGCAGTTATTCCGGAGCGGGAGGGCGCGAGCAGTACTTC
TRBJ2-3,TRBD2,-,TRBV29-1,CSVPLKGLPPGNTQYF,TGCAGCGTCCCCCTAAAGGGACTACCCCCCGGGAATACGCAGTATTTT
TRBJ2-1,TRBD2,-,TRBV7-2,CASSPRRGAGFMMNEQFF,TGTGCCAGCAGCCCGAGACGGGGAGCGGGGTTTATGATGAATGAGCAGTTCTTC
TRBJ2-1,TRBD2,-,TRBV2,CASKGGGVDEQFF,TGTGCCAGCAAGGGCGGGGGGGTAGATGAGCAGTTCTTC
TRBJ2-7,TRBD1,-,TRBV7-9,CASSLVPTGGGDEQYF,TGTGCCAGCAGCTTAGTTCCGACAGGGGGAGGCGACGAGCAGTACTTC